The clone carrying this T cell receptor beta chain has a single count. Its cognate antigen is unknown. TCRdb's table, derived via immunoSEQ multiplex PCR, lists solely in-frame clones and lacks some. The sample has tens of thousands of clones, approximately 92% seen once. The data were taken from a study of T cell responses to AZD1222 COVID-19 vaccine. Whole-study findings and limits: Donors were chiefly white British, with a greater number of females, and clonal diversity was perhaps underestimated.

This sample comprised peripheral blood, obtained 28 days after the second AZD1222 dose. The TCR sequence derives from an adult who received the AZD1222 COVID-19 vaccine.

The CDR3 protein is CASSPAGRNTEAFF. CDR3 nucleotides: TGTGCCAGCTCACCAGCCGGGCGGAACACTGAAGCTTTCTTT. The chain uses TRBV18 and TRBJ1-1; D is undetermined. CDR1 and CDR2 from the germline V gene are KGHSH and LQKENI. V lost 2 bases and J lost 1, with 8 bases in between. The CDR3 sequence is 14 residues long.